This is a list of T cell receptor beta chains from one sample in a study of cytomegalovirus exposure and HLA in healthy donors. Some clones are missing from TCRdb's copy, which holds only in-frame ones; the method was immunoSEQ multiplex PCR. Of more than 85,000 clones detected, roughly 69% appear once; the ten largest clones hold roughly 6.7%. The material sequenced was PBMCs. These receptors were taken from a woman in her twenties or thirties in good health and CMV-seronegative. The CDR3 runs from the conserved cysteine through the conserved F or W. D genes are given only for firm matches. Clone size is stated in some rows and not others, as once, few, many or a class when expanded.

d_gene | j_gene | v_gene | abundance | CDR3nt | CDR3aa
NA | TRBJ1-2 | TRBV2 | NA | TGTGCCAGCAGTGAAGCCAGGGCCTACACCTTC | CASSEARAYTF
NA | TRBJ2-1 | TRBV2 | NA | TGTGCCAGCAGTGGGCTTGGACTTGTGGTCTTC | CASSGLGLVVF
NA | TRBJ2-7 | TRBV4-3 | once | TGCGCCAGCAGCCAAGAGGAAATGTTCGGAGTCTGGAGCTCCTACGAGCAGTACTTC | CASSQEEMFGVWSSYEQYF
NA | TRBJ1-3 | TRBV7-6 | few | TGTGCCAGCAGCCCCAGATCGGGGGGAAACACCATATATTTT | CASSPRSGGNTIYF
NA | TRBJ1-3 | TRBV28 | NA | TGTGCCAGCAGTCCCTCGGGGGGAAACACCATATATTTT | CASSPSGGNTIYF
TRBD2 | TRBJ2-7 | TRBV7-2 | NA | TGTGCCAGCAGCTTAAGGCTCCCCCCTCTAGCGGTCGAGCAGTACTTC | CASSLRLPPLAVEQYF
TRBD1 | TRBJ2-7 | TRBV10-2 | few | TGCGCCAGCAGCGACAGGGGATACTCCTACGAGCAGTACTTC | CASSDRGYSYEQYF
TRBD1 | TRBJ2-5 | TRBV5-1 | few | TGCGCCAGCAGCTCGATGGGGCAGGGGGTGGAGACCCAGTACTTC | CASSSMGQGVETQYF
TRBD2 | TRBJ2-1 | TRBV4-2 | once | TGTGCCAGCAGCCCGACCGGGACTAGCGCGAGTAATGAGCAGTTCTTC | CASSPTGTSASNEQFF
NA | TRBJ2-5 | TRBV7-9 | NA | TGTGCCAGCAGACTAACTTCTAGCTTAGAGACCCAGTACTTC | CASRLTSSLETQYF
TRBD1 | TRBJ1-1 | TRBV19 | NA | TGTGCCAGTAGCACAGGGGGCAAGGCTTTCTTT | CASSTGGKAFF
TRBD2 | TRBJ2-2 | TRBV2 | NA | TGTGCCAGCAGTGAAGCGGGAGCGGGGCTTCCGAACACCGGGGAGCTGTTTTTT | CASSEAGAGLPNTGELFF
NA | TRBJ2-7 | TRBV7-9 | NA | TGTGCCAGCAGCCCCGGCGGCCCTACCTACGAGCAGTACTTC | CASSPGGPTYEQYF
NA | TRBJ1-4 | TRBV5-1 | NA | TGCGCCAGCAGCTTGCGGGGGAAGGATGAAAAACTGTTTTTT | CASSLRGKDEKLFF
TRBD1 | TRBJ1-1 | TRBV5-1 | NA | TGCGCCAGCAGCTCCGGGGGACAGGGGTTGGATGCTTTCTTT | CASSSGGQGLDAFF
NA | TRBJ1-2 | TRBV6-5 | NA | TGTGCCAGCAGTTTTAACCGGGAAATCCCTAACTATGGCTACACCTTC | CASSFNREIPNYGYTF
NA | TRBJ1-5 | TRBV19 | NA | TGTGCCAGTTCCCCGGGTCAAGCGGGCAATCAGCCCCAGCATTTT | CASSPGQAGNQPQHF
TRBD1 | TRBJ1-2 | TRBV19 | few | TGTGCCAGTACAACGACAGGGTCCTATGGCTACACCTTC | CASTTTGSYGYTF
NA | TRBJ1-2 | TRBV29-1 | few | TGCAGCGTTGATAGCTTCTCCTTCTATGGCTACACCTTC | CSVDSFSFYGYTF
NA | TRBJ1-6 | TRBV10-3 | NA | TGTGCCATCAGAGGGCAGGGATCGAATTCACCCCTCCACTTT | CAIRGQGSNSPLHF
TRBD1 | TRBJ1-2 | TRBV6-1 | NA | TGTGCCAGCACCAGGGACAGTAGTAACTATGGCTACACCTTC | CASTRDSSNYGYTF
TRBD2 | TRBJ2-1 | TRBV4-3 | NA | TGCGCCAGCAGCCAAGATCCAGCGGGAGAGTTCAATGAGCAGTTCTTC | CASSQDPAGEFNEQFF
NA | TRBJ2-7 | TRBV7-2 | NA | TGTGCCAGCAGCTTACGCCCCCTCTCTAGCGATTCCTCCTACGAGCAGTACTTC | CASSLRPLSSDSSYEQYF
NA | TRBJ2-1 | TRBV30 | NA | TGTGCCTGGAGTTGGGACTTAGTGGTGAGAGATGAGCAGTTCTTC | CAWSWDLVVRDEQFF